This passage covers 2 T cell receptor beta chains from one sample sequenced in a study of blood T cell repertoires in COVID-19. Sequenced by immunoSEQ multiplex PCR; TCRdb stores in-frame clones only, minus some. The sample carries tens of thousands of clones, more than 75% recorded once. The sequencing sample was made of peripheral blood. These receptors all come from a man aged 70 or older with acute or convalescent COVID-19.

V usage is TRBV6-1 and J usage is TRBJ1-5, with a weak D call TRBD1 (5 bases). From germline, CDR1 is MNHNS and CDR2 SASEGT. This CDR3 has 16 residues. With 0 bases removed from V and 6 bases from J, the gap between germline ends came to 15 bases. For the CDR3, the DNA is TGTGCCAGCAGTGAAGCGAGTCTGGACATTGGTCAGCCCCAGCATTTT. Amino acid sequence: CASSEASLDIGQPQHF.

This clone occurred once. The rearrangement uses TRBV7-2 and TRBJ1-2; possible D gene TRBD1, 6 bases. The CDR3 sequence is 14 residues long. V was trimmed by 2 bases and J by 4 bases, leaving 11 bases between them. Germline V gene sequence: CDR1 SGHTA, CDR2 FQGNSA. The CDR3 is CASSLSTGPYGYTF. CDR3 DNA: TGTGCCAGCAGCTTATCGACAGGACCCTATGGCTACACCTTC.